This T cell receptor (beta chain) is drawn from a study of T cell responses to AZD1222 COVID-19 vaccine. Study in general: Pooled samples include second doses given at about 4 or 12 weeks. Study-wide findings and caveats: Clonal diversity was possibly underestimated, and the donors were mostly white British, with more females. Just five or six AZD1222 recipients were seropositive at baseline. Nearly half of spike-specific TCRs reportedly go after variant regions that carry no mutations.

The data were produced by immunoSEQ multiplex PCR, yet TCRdb's version contains in-frame clones alone and is incomplete. The data contain about 110,000 clones, about 90% of them singletons. The CDR3 consists of 14 residues. V lost 2 bases and J lost 6, with 12 bases in between. CDR1 is MNHEY and CDR2 is SVGEGT in the germline V gene. Of note for this clone: Its target is unknown.

Sequencing was performed on peripheral blood, taken on day 0 of AZD1222 vaccination. The gene calls are TRBV6-2 or TRBV6-3 and TRBJ2-3, with a possible D match to TRBD2 (5 bases). The sequence derives from an adult in good health. CDR3 in DNA: TGTGCCAGCAGTTACCGGACGCGGGCCGATACGCAGTATTTT. Protein sequence: CASSYRTRADTQYF.